This T cell receptor (beta chain) derives from a study of T-cell memory formation after mild COVID-19. Overall study context: TCR clusters were mostly donor specific.

General study findings and limits: What remained unconfirmed was the SARS-CoV-2 specificity of second-wave clones peaking on day 37. For contracting clones, CD4+ ones sat mainly in CM and EM, CD8+ in EMRA.

Of note for this clonotype: Its specificity is not known.

TCRdb reprocessed the 5' RACE reads via MiXCR and lists one record per CDR3 protein. The table lists just under 550,000 distinct CDR3 sequences, about a fifth of them singletons, with under 15% in the top ten. Specimen: PBMCs or a T cell subset sorted from them (not recorded which). The source of this sequence is an adult woman who had mild COVID-19 (a few samples of this study predate the infection). Cell type and time point are not known.

The CDR3 DNA sequence: TGTGCCACCAGTGATTTGCGGCAGGGGGCTTGGTCTAGTAATGAGCAGTTCTTC. Encoded protein: CATSDLRQGAWSSNEQFF. The chain recombines TRBV24-1 with TRBJ2-1; 8 bases line up with TRBD1. Looked up from germline, CDR1 is KGHDR and CDR2 is SFDVKD. Trimming took 0 bases from V and 7 from J; bases not matched to a gene: 13. This CDR3 is 18 amino acids long.